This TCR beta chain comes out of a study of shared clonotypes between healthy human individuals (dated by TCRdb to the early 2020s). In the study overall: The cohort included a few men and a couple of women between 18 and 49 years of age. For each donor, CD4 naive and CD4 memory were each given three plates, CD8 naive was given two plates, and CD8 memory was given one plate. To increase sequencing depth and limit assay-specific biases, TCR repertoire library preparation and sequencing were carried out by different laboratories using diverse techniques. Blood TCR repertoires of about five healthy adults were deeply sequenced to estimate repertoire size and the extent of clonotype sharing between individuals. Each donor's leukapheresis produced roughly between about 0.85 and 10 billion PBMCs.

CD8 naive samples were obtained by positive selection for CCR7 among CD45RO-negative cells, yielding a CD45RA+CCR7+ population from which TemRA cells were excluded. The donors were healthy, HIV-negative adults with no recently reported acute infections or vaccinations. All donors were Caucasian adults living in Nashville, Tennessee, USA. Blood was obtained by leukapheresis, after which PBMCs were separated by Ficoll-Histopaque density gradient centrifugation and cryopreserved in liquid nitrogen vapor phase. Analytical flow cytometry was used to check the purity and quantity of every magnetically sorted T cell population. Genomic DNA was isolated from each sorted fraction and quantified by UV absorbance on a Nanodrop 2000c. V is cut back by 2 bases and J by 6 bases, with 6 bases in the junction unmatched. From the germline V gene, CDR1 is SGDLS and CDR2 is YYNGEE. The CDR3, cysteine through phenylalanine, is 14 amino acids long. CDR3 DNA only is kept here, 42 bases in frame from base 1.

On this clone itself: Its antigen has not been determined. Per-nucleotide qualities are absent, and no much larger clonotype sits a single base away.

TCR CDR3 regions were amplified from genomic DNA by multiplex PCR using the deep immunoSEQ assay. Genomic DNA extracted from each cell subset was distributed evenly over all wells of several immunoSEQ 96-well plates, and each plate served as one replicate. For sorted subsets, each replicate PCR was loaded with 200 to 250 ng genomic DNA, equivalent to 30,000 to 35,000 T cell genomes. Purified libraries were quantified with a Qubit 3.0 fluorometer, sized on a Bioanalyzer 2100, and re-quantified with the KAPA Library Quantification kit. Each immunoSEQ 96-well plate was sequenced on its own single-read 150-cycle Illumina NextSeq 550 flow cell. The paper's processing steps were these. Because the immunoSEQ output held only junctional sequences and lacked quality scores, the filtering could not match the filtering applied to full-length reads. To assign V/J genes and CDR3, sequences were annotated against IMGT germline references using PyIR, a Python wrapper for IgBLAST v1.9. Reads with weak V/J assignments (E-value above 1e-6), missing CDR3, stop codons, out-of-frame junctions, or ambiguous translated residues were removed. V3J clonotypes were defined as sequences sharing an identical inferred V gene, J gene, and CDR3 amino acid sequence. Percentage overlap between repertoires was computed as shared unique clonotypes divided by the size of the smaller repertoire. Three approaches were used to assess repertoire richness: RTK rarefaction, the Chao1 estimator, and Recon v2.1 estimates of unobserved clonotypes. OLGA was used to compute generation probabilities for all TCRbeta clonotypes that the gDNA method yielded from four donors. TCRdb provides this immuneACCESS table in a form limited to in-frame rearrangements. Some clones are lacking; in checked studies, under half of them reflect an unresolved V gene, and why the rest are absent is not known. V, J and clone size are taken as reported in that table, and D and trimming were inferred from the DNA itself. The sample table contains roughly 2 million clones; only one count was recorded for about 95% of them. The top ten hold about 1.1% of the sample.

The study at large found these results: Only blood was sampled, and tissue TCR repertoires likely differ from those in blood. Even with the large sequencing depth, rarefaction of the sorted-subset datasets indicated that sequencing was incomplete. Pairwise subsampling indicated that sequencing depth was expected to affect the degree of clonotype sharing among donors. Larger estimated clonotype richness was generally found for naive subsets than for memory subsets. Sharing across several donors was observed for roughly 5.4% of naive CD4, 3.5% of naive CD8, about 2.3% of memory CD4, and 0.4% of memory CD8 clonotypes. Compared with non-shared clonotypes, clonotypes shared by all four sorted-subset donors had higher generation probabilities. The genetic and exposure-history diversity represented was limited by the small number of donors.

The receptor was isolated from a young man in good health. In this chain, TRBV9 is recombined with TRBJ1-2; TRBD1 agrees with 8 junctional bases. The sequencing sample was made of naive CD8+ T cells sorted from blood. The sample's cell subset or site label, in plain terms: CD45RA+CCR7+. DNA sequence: TGTGCCAGCAGCGTCTCAGGGGGCATAAATGGCTACACCTTC. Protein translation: CASSVSGGINGYTF.